This TCR beta chain was observed in a study of blood T cell repertoires in COVID-19. Generated by immunoSEQ multiplex PCR, the TCRdb table keeps only in-frame clones and is missing some. This table holds about 190,000 clones, about nine tenths found once. Germline lookup yields CDR1 MNHEY and CDR2 SVGAGI. Trimming shortened V by 7 bases and J by 11 bases, and 14 bases separated the two germline ends. The length of the CDR3 is 11 residues. This clone was seen more than once but under ten times. The receptor was isolated from a man aged 25-40 years with acute or convalescent COVID-19. The material sequenced was peripheral blood. The V gene is TRBV6-5, the J gene TRBJ1-1; D ambiguous. The CDR3 coding sequence is TGTGCCAGCATCTCCAGCGGAGGGGCTTTCTTT. Protein: CASISSGGAFF.